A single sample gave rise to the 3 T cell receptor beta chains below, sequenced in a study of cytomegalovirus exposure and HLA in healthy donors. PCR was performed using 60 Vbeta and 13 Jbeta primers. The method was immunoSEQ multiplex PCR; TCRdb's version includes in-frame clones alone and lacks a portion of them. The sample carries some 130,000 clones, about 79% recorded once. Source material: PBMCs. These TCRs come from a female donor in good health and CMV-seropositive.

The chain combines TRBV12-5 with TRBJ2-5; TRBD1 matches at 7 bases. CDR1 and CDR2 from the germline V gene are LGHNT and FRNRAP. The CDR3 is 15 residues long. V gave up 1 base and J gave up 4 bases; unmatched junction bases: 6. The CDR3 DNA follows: TGTGCTAGTGGTTTGGGACAGGGAAGTGGAGAGACCCAGTACTTC. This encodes CASGLGQGSGETQYF.

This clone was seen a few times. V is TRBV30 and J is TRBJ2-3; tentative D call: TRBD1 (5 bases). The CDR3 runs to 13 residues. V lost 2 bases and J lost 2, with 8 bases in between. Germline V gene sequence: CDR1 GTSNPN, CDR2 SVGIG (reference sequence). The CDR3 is CAWSSGFTDTQYF. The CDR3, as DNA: TGTGCCTGGAGTTCAGGGTTCACAGATACGCAGTATTTT. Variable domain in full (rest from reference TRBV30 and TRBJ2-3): SQTIHQWPATLVQPVGSPLSLECTVEGTSNPNLYWYRQAAGRGLQLLFYSVGIGQISSEVPQNLSASRPQDRQFILSSKKLLLSDSGFYLCAWSSGFTDTQYFGPGTRLTVL.

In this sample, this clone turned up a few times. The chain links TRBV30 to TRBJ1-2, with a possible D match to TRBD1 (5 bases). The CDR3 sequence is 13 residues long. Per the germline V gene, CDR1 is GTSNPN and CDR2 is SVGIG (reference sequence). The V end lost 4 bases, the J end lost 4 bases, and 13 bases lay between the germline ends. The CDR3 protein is CAWNSGGGYGYTF. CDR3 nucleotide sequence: TGTGCCTGGAATTCGGGGGGAGGCTATGGCTACACCTTC.